The 21 T cell receptor beta chains presented below share a single source sample, sequenced in a study of blood T cell repertoires in COVID-19. Generated by immunoSEQ multiplex PCR, the TCRdb table keeps only in-frame clones and is missing some. The table shows approximately 400,000 clones, with roughly 90% occurring only once. Source material: peripheral blood. These receptor sequences come from a man aged 40-55 years with acute or convalescent COVID-19.

The genes are TRBV7-8 and TRBJ2-7; 16 bases line up with TRBD2. Germline values: CDR1 SGHVS, CDR2 FQNEAQ. This CDR3 region has 20 residues. J gave up 0 bases and V 0 bases, and 8 bases lay outside the gene matches. The CDR3 protein is CASSLALPGLAGGYSYEQYF. The CDR3 DNA reads as TGTGCCAGCAGCTTAGCTCTACCGGGACTAGCGGGAGGGTACTCCTACGAGCAGTACTTC.

The genes are TRBV27 and TRBJ1-1; the D is unclear. Trimming shortened V by 5 bases and J by 4 bases, and 14 bases separated the two germline ends. CDR3 size: 14 residues. The germline V gene encodes CDR1 MNHEY and CDR2 SMNVEV (reference sequence). The CDR3 reads CASSMAGLVTEAFF. CDR3 in DNA: TGTGCCAGCAGTATGGCCGGGTTAGTCACTGAAGCTTTCTTT.

The rearrangement links TRBV5-6 to TRBJ1-5, with a tentative D call TRBD1 (6 bases). Between the trimmed V and J ends, which lost 4 bases and 2 bases, there was a span of 13 bases. Germline CDR1 is SGHDT and CDR2 is YYEEEE. The CDR3 runs 15 residues. For the CDR3, the DNA is TGTGCCAGCAGCCGGGCGGCAGGGGGCAATCAGCCCCAGCATTTT. This gives the protein CASSRAAGGNQPQHF. The full variable domain, with the rest looked up from reference TRBV5-6 and TRBJ1-5, is DAGVTQSPTHLIKTRGQQVTLRCSPKSGHDTVSWYQQALGQGPQFIFQYYEEEERQRGNFPDRFSGHQFPNYSSELNVNALLLGDSALYLCASSRAAGGNQPQHFGDGTRLSIL.

This chain joins TRBV6-5 and TRBJ1-2, with D possibly matching TRBD1 (6 bases). The CDR3 contains 14 residues. CDR1 MNHEY and CDR2 SVGAGI come from the germline V gene. The V end lost 5 bases, the J end lost 4 bases, and 14 bases lay between the germline ends. The CDR3 nucleotides are TGTGCCAGCAGTCCCCCGGACAGAATCTATGGCTACACCTTC. Amino acids: CASSPPDRIYGYTF.

This chain connects TRBV12-5 to TRBJ1-5, with D uncertain. CDR3 size: 15 residues. CDR1 and CDR2 (germline): LGHNT, FRNRAP. Trimming stripped 5 bases from V and 1 base from J, with 12 bases between. In DNA, the CDR3 is TGTGCTAGTGGTGACCCCTCACAGAGCAATCAGCCCCAGCATTTT. The encoded protein is CASGDPSQSNQPQHF.

The rearrangement uses TRBV7-3 and TRBJ2-5; D unresolved. This CDR3 contains 13 residues. V was clipped by 6 bases and J by 7 bases, with 15 bases between them. CDR1 SGHTA and CDR2 FQGTGA come from the germline V gene. As DNA, the CDR3 is TGTGCCAGCAGTTCTACTAACTTAGGGACCCAGTACTTC. Its protein product is CASSSTNLGTQYF.

This chain connects TRBV6-5 to TRBJ1-5; D remains unclear. The CDR3 is made up of 14 amino acids. The V gene lost 7 bases and the J gene lost 6 bases, with 16 bases spanning the gap. The germline V gene has CDR1 MNHEY and CDR2 SVGAGI. CDR3 sequence: CASNLGPRGQPQHF. For the CDR3, the DNA is TGTGCCAGCAACCTGGGCCCACGGGGTCAGCCCCAGCATTTT.

V is TRBV6-5 and J is TRBJ2-7; D call uncertain. CDR1 is MNHEY, CDR2 SVGAGI, per germline. The CDR3 contains 14 residues. V lost 0 bases and J 6 bases, leaving 12 bases between the germline ends. The CDR3, as DNA: TGTGCCAGCAGTTACTCAGAGCCTCCGGTCGAGCAGTACTTC. Amino acids: CASSYSEPPVEQYF.

This sequence joins TRBV7-2 and TRBJ1-1; no firm D call. The CDR3 runs 16 residues. V lost 2 bases to trimming and J lost 0 bases, with 13 bases between them. From germline, CDR1 is SGHTA and CDR2 FQGNSA. The DNA for the CDR3 is TGTGCCAGCAGCTTAACGCGACATATTATGAACACTGAAGCTTTCTTT. As protein: CASSLTRHIMNTEAFF.

The chain couples TRBV4-1 to TRBJ1-2; 9 nucleotides line up with TRBD1. Germline values: CDR1 MGHRA, CDR2 YSYEKL. This CDR3 has 17 residues. The V and J ends lost 2 bases and 2 bases, in that order; junction bases with no gene match: 9. The CDR3 DNA follows: TGCGCCAGCAGCCAACGAACAGGGGGCGAGAGCAACTATGGCTACACCTTC. It encodes CASSQRTGGESNYGYTF.

The chain employs TRBV28 and TRBJ2-3, with TRBD2 matching 10 bases. From germline, CDR1 is MDHEN and CDR2 SYDVKM. The CDR3 runs 15 residues. V trimming: 3 bases; J trimming: 4 bases; junction bases outside the gene matches: 4. The CDR3 loop is CASSLGTSASDTQYF. CDR3 sequence (DNA): TGTGCCAGCAGTTTGGGGACTAGCGCTTCAGATACGCAGTATTTT. Variable domain in full (rest from reference TRBV28 and TRBJ2-3): DVKVTQSSRYLVKRTGEKVFLECVQDMDHENMFWYRQDPGLGLRLIYFSYDVKMKEKGDIPEGYSVSREKKERFSLILESASTNQTSMYLCASSLGTSASDTQYFGPGTRLTVL.

The chain carries TRBV12-3 or TRBV12-4 and TRBJ2-1; 7 bases agree with TRBD1. Trimming took 6 bases from V and 9 from J; bases not matched to a gene: 8. The CDR3 is made up of 13 amino acids. CDR3 loop: CASRPDRVGEQFF. DNA of the CDR3: TGTGCCAGCAGACCAGACAGGGTAGGTGAGCAGTTCTTC.

The chain recombines TRBV10-1 with TRBJ2-3; D call uncertain. The V and J ends lost 0 bases and 0 bases respectively, with 10 bases between them. From germline, CDR1 is WNHNN and CDR2 SYGVQD (reference sequence). This CDR3 has 16 amino acids. CDR3 nucleotides: TGCGCCAGCAGTGAGTCGCAGACTCCGAGCACAGATACGCAGTATTTT. Translating gives CASSESQTPSTDTQYF.

This rearrangement joins TRBV11-2 to TRBJ2-7; maybe TRBD1 (5 bases). The germline V gene has CDR1 SGHAT and CDR2 FQNNGV. V lost 5 bases, J lost 5 bases, and 16 bases lay in between. The CDR3 sequence is 14 residues long. The CDR3 region is CASSPSWTSHEQYF. The CDR3 nucleotides are TGTGCCAGCAGCCCTTCCTGGACAAGCCACGAGCAGTACTTC.

On this clone itself: The junction differs from germline at one of its ends, possibly a read error. This sequence joins TRBV3-1 (or the pseudogene TRBV3-2) and TRBJ2-1, with 14 bases fitting TRBD2. This CDR3 comprises 19 residues. Germline CDR1 and CDR2: LGHDT and YNNKEL (reference sequence). The CDR3 reads CTSSQGTSGRESSYNEQFF. CDR3 sequence (DNA): TGTACCAGCAGCCAAGGGACTAGCGGGAGAGAGAGCTCCTACAATGAGCAGTTCTTC.

This clone was seen once. The CDR3, as DNA: TGCAGCGTTAGGGGACAGGGGTTGGAGACGCAGTATTTT. This encodes CSVRGQGLETQYF. J is TRBJ2-3 and V is TRBV29-1; TRBD1 matches 10 bases. This CDR3 is built from 13 residues. The J segment lost 9 bases and the V segment lost 5 bases, leaving 8 bases of the junction unmatched. Germline CDR1 SQVTM, CDR2 ANQGSEA.

This rearrangement joins TRBV9 to TRBJ1-5, with D unresolved. Germline CDR1 reads SGDLS; CDR2 reads YYNGEE. The CDR3 runs to 9 residues. V was clipped by 2 bases and J by 12 bases, with 3 bases between them. The CDR3 sequence: CASSVYQHF. CDR3 nucleotide sequence: TGTGCCAGCAGCGTGTACCAGCATTTT. Supplemented by reference TRBV9 and TRBJ1-5, the full variable domain reads DSGVTQTPKHLITATGQRVTLRCSPRSGDLSVYWYQQSLDQGLQFLIQYYNGEERAKGNILERFSAQQFPDLHSELNLSSLELGDSALYFCASSVYQHFGDGTRLSIL.

The genes are TRBV18 and TRBJ1-1, with 8 bases aligning to TRBD1. The CDR3 length is 17 residues. V dropped 4 bases and J dropped 6; count of bases not matched to a gene: 16. CDR1 and CDR2 from the germline V gene are KGHSH and LQKENI. CDR3 in amino acids: CASSQLRTGNSNAEAFF. DNA for the CDR3: TGTGCCAGCTCACAACTAAGGACAGGGAATAGTAACGCTGAAGCTTTCTTT.

Here the CDR3 DNA reads TGTGCCAGCAGTTTCGCCTCCCGGGCTAGCGGGATATTCATTCCTAGCACAGATACGCAGTATTTT. It encodes CASSFASRASGIFIPSTDTQYF. J is TRBJ2-3 and V is TRBV28; TRBD2 matches 9 bases. Trimming at V came to 3 bases and at J to 0 bases, leaving 22 bases not matched to a gene. CDR1 is MDHEN, CDR2 SYDVKM, per germline. The CDR3 contains 22 residues.

The gene calls are TRBV30 and TRBJ1-4; TRBD1 matches 7 bases. V trimming: 3 bases; J trimming: 8 bases; junction bases outside the gene matches: 3. The V gene's germline CDR1 is GTSNPN and CDR2 SVGIG (reference sequence). The CDR3 sequence is 12 residues long. The CDR3, as DNA: TGTGCCTGGAGGACAGGGTGGGAAAAACTGTTTTTT. This gives the protein CAWRTGWEKLFF.

V usage is TRBV5-5 and J usage is TRBJ2-1, with a possible D match to TRBD1 (5 bases). CDR3 length equals 18 residues. CDR1 is SGHKS and CDR2 is YYEKEE in the germline V gene (reference sequence). Trimming shortened V by 2 bases and J by 8 bases, and 26 bases separated the two germline ends. The chain's CDR3 is CASSFGHSSSYNKDEQFF. Here the CDR3 DNA reads TGTGCCAGCAGCTTCGGACACTCGAGCTCCTACAATAAAGATGAGCAGTTCTTC.